The T cell receptor beta chain under discussion was sequenced for a study of T cells in Graves' hyperthyroidism and ophthalmopathy. Study-level results: Blood shared most expanded thyroid clonotypes above 0.001.

Points on this clonotype: The antigen remains undetermined.

Using RNA transcripts as the source, TCR beta CDR3 regions were amplified. A first-round RT-PCR of the TCR CDR3 used the HTBI primer set. TCRdb called the multiplex PCR reads again in MiXCR, with one record for every CDR3 protein. The sample contains 400,000 to 500,000 distinct CDR3 sequences, approximately 14% of which appear only once. The CDR3 is made up of 15 amino acids. The germline V gene encodes CDR1 SGHDN and CDR2 FVKESK. V dropped 5 bases and J dropped 8; count of bases not matched to a gene: 12. Graves' hyperthyroidism without ophthalmopathy progression within 18 months was termed stable. Pregnant or lactating patients were excluded, as were those with uncontrolled infection or other autoimmune disease.

The origin of this receptor is a woman aged 18-30 years with Graves' hyperthyroidism. This chain links TRBV14 with TRBJ1-2, with 9 positions matching TRBD1. Sequencing used blood. CDR3 in amino acids: CASSIQGGTGSGYTF. As DNA, the CDR3 is TGTGCCAGCAGCATACAAGGTGGGACAGGGAGCGGCTACACCTTC.